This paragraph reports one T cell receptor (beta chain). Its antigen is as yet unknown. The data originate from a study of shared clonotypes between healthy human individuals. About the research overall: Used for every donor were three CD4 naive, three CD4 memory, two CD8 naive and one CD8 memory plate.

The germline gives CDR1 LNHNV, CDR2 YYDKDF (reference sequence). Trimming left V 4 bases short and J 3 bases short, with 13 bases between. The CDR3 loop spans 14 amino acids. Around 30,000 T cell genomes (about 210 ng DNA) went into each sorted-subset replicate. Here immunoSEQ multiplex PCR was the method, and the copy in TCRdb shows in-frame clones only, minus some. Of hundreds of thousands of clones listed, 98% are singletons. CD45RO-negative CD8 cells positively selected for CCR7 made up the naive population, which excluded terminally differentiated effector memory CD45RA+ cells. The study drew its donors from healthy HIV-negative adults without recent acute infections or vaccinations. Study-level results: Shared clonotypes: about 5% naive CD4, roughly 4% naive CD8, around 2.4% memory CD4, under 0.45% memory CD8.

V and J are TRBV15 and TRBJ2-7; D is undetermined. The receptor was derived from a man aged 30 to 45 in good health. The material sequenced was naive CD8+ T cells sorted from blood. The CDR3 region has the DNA TGTGCCACCAGCACAACGGGTCCAGACTACGAGCAGTACTTC. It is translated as CATSTTGPDYEQYF.